A single sample is the source of the 10 T cell receptor beta chains below, sequenced in a study of blood T cell repertoires in COVID-19. Profiling relied on immunoSEQ multiplex PCR, and the TCRdb table lists in-frame clones only, not all of them. The sample lists approximately 400,000 clones, 70% to 85% occurring once. Sample: peripheral blood. Receptor source: a human donor with acute or convalescent COVID-19. The donor label of this sample is uncertain.

This clone appeared once. Germline and junction disagree at one end, which may indicate a read error. V and J are TRBV2 and TRBJ1-2; no clear D gene. Germline V gene sequence: CDR1 SNHLY, CDR2 FYNNEI. CDR3 length: 13 residues. Here the CDR3 DNA reads TGTGCCAGCAGGTGGGATCCCGACTATAGCTACACCTTC. Translating gives CASRWDPDYSYTF. Together with reference TRBV2 and TRBJ1-2, the CDR3 gives the full variable domain: EPEVTQTPSHQVTQMGQEVILRCVPISNHLYFYWYRQILGQKVEFLVSFYNNEISEKSEIFDDQFSVERPDGSNFTLKIRSTKLEDSAMYFCASRWDPDYSYTFGSGTRLTVV.

V gene TRBV28 combines with J gene TRBJ2-7, with 11 positions matching TRBD1. V was pared by 5 bases and J by 3 bases, with 6 bases of the junction left unmatched. Germline CDR1 and CDR2: MDHEN and SYDVKM. This CDR3 is built from 15 residues. CDR3 protein: CASSPTGTGGYEQYF. The CDR3 DNA reads as TGTGCCAGCAGTCCAACCGGGACAGGGGGCTACGAGCAGTACTTC.

This chain uses TRBV2 with TRBJ1-6; possibly TRBD1 for D (5 bases). V was shortened by 3 bases and J by 8 bases, with 8 bases between the two germline ends. The CDR3 is 13 residues long. CDR1 and CDR2 from the germline V gene are SNHLY and FYNNEI. This CDR3 is CASSDDSDSPLHF. The CDR3 bases are TGTGCCAGCAGTGACGACAGCGATTCACCCCTCCACTTT.

This chain joins TRBV12-5 and TRBJ1-1, with D tentatively TRBD1 (5 bases). Germline values: CDR1 LGHNT, CDR2 FRNRAP. This CDR3 is built from 14 residues. Trimming left V 7 bases short and J 0 bases short, with 12 bases between. CDR3 residues: CASVLDILNTEAFF. In nucleotides, the CDR3 is TGTGCTAGTGTCCTGGACATTTTGAACACTGAAGCTTTCTTT.

The V and J genes are TRBV18 and TRBJ2-5; 9 bases fit TRBD1. Unmatched junction bases numbered 6, after V lost 5 bases and J lost 5 bases. The V gene's germline CDR1 is KGHSH and CDR2 LQKENI. This CDR3 spans 14 amino acids. The CDR3 reads CASSYGTGYETQYF. The CDR3 nucleotides are TGTGCCAGCTCATACGGGACAGGGTATGAGACCCAGTACTTC.

This clone was observed a few times. The chain has TRBV10-3 and TRBJ1-1; D not resolved. The CDR3 is 12 residues long. V shed 2 bases and J shed 3 bases, with 4 bases lying between them. Germline assignment: CDR1 ENHRY and CDR2 SYGVKD. The CDR3 region is CAISEGHTEAFF. For the CDR3, the DNA is TGTGCCATCAGTGAGGGCCACACTGAAGCTTTCTTT.

This chain joins TRBV3-1 (or the pseudogene TRBV3-2) and TRBJ1-1, with D unresolved. The CDR3 is 14 amino acids. Germline assignment: CDR1 LGHDT and CDR2 YNNKEL (reference sequence). Trimming shortened V by 4 bases and J by 1 base, and 10 bases separated the two germline ends. CDR3 nucleotides: TGTGCCAGCAGCCCAGCGGTCGGGAACACTGAAGCTTTCTTT. Its protein product is CASSPAVGNTEAFF.

This clone was recorded once. The chain has TRBV14 and TRBJ1-6; D unresolved. Per germline, CDR1 SGHDN and CDR2 FVKESK. V lost 1 base and J lost 8, with 9 bases in between. This CDR3 has 14 amino acids. The CDR3 region is CASSQAGLYSPLHF. Here the CDR3 DNA reads TGTGCCAGCAGCCAAGCAGGATTATATTCACCCCTCCACTTT.

This chain joins TRBV7-2 and TRBJ1-1; TRBD1 matches 9 bases. V gave up 2 bases and J gave up 4 bases; unmatched junction bases: 5. The germline gives CDR1 SGHTA, CDR2 FQGNSA. This CDR3 region has 15 residues. The CDR3 region is CASSLTGQGGTEAFF. CDR3 nucleotide sequence: TGTGCCAGCAGCTTAACGGGACAGGGTGGCACTGAAGCTTTCTTT.

V and J are TRBV19 and TRBJ2-2; D gene unclear. V lost 3 bases, J lost 4 bases, and 6 bases lay in between. The CDR3 has 13 residues. CDR1 is LNHDA and CDR2 is SQIVND in the germline V gene (reference sequence). This chain's CDR3 is CASSISVTGELFF. CDR3 DNA sequence: TGTGCCAGTAGTATCAGTGTCACCGGGGAGCTGTTTTTT.